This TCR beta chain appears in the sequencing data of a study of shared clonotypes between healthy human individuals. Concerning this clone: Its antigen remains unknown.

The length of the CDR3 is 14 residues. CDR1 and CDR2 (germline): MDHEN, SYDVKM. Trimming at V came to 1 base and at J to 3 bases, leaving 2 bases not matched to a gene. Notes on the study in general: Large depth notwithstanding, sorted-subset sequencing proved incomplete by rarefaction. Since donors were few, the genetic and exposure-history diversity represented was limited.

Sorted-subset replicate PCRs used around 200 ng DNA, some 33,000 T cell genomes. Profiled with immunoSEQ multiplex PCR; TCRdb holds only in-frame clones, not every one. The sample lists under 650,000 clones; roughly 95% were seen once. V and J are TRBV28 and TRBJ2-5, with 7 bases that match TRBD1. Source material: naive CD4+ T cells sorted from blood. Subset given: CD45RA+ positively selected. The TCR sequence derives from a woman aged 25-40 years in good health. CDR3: CASSLLGTEETQYF. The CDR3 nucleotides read TGTGCCAGCAGTTTATTGGGGACAGAAGAGACCCAGTACTTC.